This T cell receptor beta chain came from a study of a mutant IDH1 vaccine in newly diagnosed glioma (dated by TCRdb to about 2021). With regard to the full study: Patients received eight vaccinations in weeks 1, 3, 5, 7, 11, 15, 19 and 23, corresponding to visits V03 through V10. Vaccination was initiated 4-6 weeks after radiotherapy alone, or concurrently with temozolomide cycles in the chemotherapy-containing groups. Of the roughly 32 treated patients, around 62% were male and 37.5% were female, and a mean age of approximately 40 years was recorded. Before enrollment, patients had received standard therapy of radiotherapy alone, temozolomide alone, or radiochemotherapy with temozolomide; most received the combination. Six visits were used for peripheral blood collection: V03 (baseline), V05, V07, V10, V12 and V13. For exploratory analyses, longitudinal TCRB deep sequencing was carried out in 25 treated patients wherever samples were available. Broader findings and caveats from the paper: Across multiple MHC alleles, vaccine-induced immune responses were seen in more than 80% of patients. Pseudoprogression seemed to be unrelated to changes in the top peripheral T cell clonotypes found by TCRB sequencing. PBMC samples for TCRB deep sequencing were selected based on availability. It was noted by the authors that analyses of patient blood samples could not be reproduced owing to sample limitations.

Notes on this clone: The antigen it recognizes is unknown. No base quality information exists; no much larger clone differs at one position.

Reading the label with the study, this specimen's time point is: week 5, during vaccination. Each vaccine dose was 300 ug of a 20-mer mutant IDH1 peptide in Montanide, given subcutaneously with topical imiquimod. Newly diagnosed WHO grade 3 or 4 IDH1-mutant astrocytomas showing loss of nuclear ATRX were present in the donors. The samples were drawn from NOA16, a multicentre, single-arm, open-label phase I trial in Germany that tested a mutant IDH1 peptide vaccine in humans for the first time. Genomic DNA for TCRB sequencing was extracted from EDTA blood using the DNeasy Blood and Tissue Kit. The cysteine opens and the phenylalanine closes a CDR3 of 14 amino acids. The only DNA kept is the CDR3, 42 bases in frame from the first base. V is pared back by 1 base and J by 3 bases, with 7 bases lying between the germline termini. In the germline V gene, CDR1 corresponds to SGHRS and CDR2 to YFSETQ. Library construction relied on the immunoSEQ multiplex PCR assay. Rearranged TCR beta chain sequences were amplified with the hsTCRB Kit following the manufacturer's protocol. TCRB libraries were sequenced on an Illumina MiSeq. The authors processed their data as follows. The proprietary platform of the kit vendor was used for demultiplexing, trimming and gene mapping. TCRdb provides this immuneACCESS table in a form limited to in-frame rearrangements. Some clones are lacking; in checked studies, under half of them reflect an unresolved V gene, and why the rest are absent is not known. V, J and clone size are those of that table, while D and trimming were read from the DNA. The sample contains 30,000 to 45,000 clones, 91% of them found a single time. 2% to 3% of the sample rests with the top ten.

The rearrangement joined TRBV5-1 to TRBJ2-2, with no D gene named confidently. Sequencing used PBMCs, obtained from a glioma patient whose treatment included an IDH1 peptide vaccine. The source is a man between 50 and 59 years old with glioma. The CDR3 reads as follows: CASSLMADTGELFF. The nucleotide sequence reads TGCGCCAGCAGCTTGATGGCCGACACCGGGGAGCTGTTTTTT.